This TCR beta chain was sequenced in a study of T cell responses to AZD1222 COVID-19 vaccine. Comment on this clone: Its target is unknown.

Study conclusions and caveats: It was only five to seven AZD1222 recipients who were seropositive at baseline. Scientists sampled the repertoires only once the peak T cell response had passed. A mostly white British donor set with more females was recruited, and clonal diversity was possibly underestimated.

TCRdb keeps only in-frame clones here, not all; method: immunoSEQ multiplex PCR. The table includes some 200,000 clones, 91% detected once. Germline V gene sequence: CDR1 LNHNV, CDR2 YYDKDF (reference sequence). CDR3 size: 15 residues. Trimming removed 0 bases from V and 3 bases from J, with 12 bases in between. Pooled samples include second doses given at about 4 or 12 weeks. The receptor's source is an adult who received the AZD1222 COVID-19 vaccine. The material sequenced was peripheral blood, taken 28 days after the second AZD1222 dose. The chain recombines TRBV15 with TRBJ2-7; no definite D call. CDR3 protein: CATSRDGISLYEQYF. In nucleotides, the CDR3 is TGTGCCACCAGCAGAGACGGTATCAGTCTCTACGAGCAGTACTTC.